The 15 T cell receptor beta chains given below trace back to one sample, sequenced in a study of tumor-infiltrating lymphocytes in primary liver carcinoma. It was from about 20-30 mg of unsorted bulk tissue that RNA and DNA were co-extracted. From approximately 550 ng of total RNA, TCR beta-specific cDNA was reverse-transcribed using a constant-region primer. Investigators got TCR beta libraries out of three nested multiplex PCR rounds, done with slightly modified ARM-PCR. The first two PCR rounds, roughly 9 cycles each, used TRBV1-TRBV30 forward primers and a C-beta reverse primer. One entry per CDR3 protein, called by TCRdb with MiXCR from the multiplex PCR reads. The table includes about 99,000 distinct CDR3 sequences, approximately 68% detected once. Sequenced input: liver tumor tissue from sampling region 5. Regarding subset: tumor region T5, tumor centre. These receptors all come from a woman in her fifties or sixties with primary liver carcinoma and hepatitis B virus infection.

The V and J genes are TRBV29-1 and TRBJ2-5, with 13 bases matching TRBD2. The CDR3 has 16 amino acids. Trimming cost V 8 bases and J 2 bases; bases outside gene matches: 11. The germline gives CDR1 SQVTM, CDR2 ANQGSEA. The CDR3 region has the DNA TGCAGCACGGGACTAGCGGGAAGTGGGCCGCAAGAGACCCAGTACTTC. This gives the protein CSTGLAGSGPQETQYF.

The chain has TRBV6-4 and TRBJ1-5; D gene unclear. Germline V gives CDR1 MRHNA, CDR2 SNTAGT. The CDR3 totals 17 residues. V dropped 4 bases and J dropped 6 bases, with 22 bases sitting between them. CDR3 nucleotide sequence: TGTGCCAGCAGTGTAGGAGAGATGGGAGAGATCGGTCAGCCCCAGCATTTT. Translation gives CASSVGEMGEIGQPQHF.

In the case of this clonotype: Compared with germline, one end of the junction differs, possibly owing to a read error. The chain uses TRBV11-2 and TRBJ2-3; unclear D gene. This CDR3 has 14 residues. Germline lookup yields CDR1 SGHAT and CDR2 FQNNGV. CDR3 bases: TGTGCCAGCAGCGCAAGCGTACGGTTGGATAAGCAGTATTTT. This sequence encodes CASSASVRLDKQYF.

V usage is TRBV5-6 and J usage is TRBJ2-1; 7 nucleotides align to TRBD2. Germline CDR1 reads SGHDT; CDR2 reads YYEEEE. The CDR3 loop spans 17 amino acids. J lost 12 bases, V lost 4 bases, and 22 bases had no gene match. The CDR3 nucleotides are TGTGCCAGCAGCGTGTACCCCCCTTGGTGTGGCGGGAGAGGGCAGTTCTTC. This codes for CASSVYPPWCGGRGQFF.

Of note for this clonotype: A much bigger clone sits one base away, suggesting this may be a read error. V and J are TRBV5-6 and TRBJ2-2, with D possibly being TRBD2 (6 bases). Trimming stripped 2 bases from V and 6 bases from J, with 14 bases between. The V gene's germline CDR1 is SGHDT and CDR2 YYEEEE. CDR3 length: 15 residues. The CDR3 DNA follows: TGTGCCAGCAGCTTTCGCGGGATTGGGTCCGGGGAGCTGTTTTTT. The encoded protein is CASSFRGIGSGELFF. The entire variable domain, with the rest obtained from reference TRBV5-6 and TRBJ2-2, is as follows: DAGVTQSPTHLIKTRGQQVTLRCSPKSGHDTVSWYQQALGQGPQFIFQYYEEEERQRGNFPDRFSGHQFPNYSSELNVNALLLGDSALYLCASSFRGIGSGELFFGEGSRLTVL.

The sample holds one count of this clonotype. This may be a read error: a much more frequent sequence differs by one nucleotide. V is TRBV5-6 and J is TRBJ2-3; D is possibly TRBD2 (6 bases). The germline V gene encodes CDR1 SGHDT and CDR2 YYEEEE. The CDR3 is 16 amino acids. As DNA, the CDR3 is TGTGCCCGCAGCTTGGTCGGAGGGCCGAAGACAGATACGCAGTATTTT. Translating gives CARSLVGGPKTDTQYF.

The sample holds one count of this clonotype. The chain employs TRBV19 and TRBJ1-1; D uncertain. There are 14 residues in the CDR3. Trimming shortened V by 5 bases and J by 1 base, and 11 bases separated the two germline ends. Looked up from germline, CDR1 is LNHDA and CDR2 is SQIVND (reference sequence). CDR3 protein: CASSLGRPNTEAFF. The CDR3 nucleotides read TGTGCCAGTAGTTTGGGCCGCCCGAACACTGAAGCTTTCTTT.

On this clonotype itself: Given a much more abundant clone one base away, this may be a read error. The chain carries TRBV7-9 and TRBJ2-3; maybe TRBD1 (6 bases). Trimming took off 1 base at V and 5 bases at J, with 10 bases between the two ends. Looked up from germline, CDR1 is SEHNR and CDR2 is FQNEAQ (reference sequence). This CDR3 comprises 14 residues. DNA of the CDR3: TGTGCCAGCAGCTTAGAACAGGGAAAAGATACGCAGTATTTT. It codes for CASSLEQGKDTQYF.

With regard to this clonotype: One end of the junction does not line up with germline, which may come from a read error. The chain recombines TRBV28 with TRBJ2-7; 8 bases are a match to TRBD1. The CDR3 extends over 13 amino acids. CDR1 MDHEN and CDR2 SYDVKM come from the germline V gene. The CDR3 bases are TGTGCCGGCAGCAAGGACAGGGCCTACGAGCAGTACTTC. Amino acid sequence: CAGSKDRAYEQYF.

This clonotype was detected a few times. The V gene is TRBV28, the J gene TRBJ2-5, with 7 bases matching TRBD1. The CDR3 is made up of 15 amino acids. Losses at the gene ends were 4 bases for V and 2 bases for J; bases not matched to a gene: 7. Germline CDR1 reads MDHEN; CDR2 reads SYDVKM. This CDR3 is CASSSPGTDQETQYF. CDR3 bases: TGTGCCAGCAGTTCACCTGGGACAGATCAAGAGACCCAGTACTTC.

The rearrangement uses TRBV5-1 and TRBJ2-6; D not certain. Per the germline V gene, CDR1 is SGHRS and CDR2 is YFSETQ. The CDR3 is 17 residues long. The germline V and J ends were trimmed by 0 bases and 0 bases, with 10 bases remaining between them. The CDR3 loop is CASSLATQSSGANVLTF. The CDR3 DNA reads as TGCGCCAGCAGCTTGGCCACGCAGAGCTCTGGGGCCAACGTCCTGACTTTC.

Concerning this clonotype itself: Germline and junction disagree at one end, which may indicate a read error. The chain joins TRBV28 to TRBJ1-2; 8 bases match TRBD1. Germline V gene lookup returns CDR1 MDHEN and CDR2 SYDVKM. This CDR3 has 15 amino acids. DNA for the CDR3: TGTGCCAACAGTACCCAATCCCAGGGGGCGCGCGGCTACACCTTC. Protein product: CANSTQSQGARGYTF.

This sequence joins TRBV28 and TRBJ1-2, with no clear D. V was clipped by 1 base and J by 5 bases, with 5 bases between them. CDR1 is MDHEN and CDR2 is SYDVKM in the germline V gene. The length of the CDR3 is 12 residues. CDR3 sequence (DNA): TGTGCCAGCAGTTTATCACAGTATGGCTACACCTTC. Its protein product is CASSLSQYGYTF.

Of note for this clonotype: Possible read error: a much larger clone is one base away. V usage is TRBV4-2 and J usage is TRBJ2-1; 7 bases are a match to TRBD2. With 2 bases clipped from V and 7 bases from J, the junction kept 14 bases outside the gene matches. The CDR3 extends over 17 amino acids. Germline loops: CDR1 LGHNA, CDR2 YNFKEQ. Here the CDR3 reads CASSQTLAGDSRNEQFF. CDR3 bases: TGTGCCAGCAGCCAAACCTTGGCGGGAGATTCTCGGAATGAGCAGTTCTTC.

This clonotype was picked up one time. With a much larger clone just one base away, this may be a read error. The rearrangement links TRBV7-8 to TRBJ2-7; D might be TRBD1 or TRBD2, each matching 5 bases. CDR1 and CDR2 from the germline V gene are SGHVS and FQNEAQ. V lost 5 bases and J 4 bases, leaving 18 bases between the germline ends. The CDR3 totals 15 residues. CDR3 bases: TGTGCCAGCAGCCTCAGAGCCGGGACGAATTACGAGCAGTACTTC. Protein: CASSLRAGTNYEQYF.